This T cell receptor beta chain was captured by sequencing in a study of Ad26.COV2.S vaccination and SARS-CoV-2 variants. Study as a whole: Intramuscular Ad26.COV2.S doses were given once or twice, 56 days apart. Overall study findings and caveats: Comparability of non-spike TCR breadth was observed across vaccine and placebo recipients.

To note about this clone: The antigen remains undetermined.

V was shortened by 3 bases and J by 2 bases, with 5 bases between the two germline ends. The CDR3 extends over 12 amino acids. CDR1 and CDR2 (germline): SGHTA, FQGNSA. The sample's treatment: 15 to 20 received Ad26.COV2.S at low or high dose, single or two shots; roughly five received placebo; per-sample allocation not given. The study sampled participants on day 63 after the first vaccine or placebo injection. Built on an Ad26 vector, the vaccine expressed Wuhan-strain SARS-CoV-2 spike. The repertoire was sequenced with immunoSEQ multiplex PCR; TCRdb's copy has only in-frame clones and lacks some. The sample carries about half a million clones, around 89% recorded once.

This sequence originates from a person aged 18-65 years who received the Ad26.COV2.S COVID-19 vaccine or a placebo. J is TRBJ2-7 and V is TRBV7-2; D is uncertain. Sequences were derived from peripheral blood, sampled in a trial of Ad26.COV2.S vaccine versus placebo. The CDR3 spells CASSFDTYEQYF. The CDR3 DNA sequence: TGTGCCAGCAGCTTCGACACCTACGAGCAGTACTTC. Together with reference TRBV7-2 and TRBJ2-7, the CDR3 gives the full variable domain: GAGVSQSPSNKVTEKGKDVELRCDPISGHTALYWYRQSLGQGLEFLIYFQGNSAPDKSGLPSDRFSAERTGGSVSTLTIQRTQQEDSAVYLCASSFDTYEQYFGPGTRLTVT.